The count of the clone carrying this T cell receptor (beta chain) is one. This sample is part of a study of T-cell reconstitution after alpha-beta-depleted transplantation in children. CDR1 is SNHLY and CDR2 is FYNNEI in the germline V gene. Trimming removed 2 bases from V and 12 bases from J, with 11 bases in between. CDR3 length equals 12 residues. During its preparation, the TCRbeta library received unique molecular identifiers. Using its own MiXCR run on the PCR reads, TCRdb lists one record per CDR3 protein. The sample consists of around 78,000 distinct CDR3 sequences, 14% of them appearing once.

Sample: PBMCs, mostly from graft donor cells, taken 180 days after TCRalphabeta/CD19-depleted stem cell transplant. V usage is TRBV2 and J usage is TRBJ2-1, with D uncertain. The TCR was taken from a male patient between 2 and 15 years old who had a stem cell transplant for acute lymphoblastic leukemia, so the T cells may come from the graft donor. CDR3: CASSERSQPQFF. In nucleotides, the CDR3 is TGTGCCAGCAGTGAAAGATCCCAGCCGCAGTTCTTC.